The clone carrying this TCR beta chain was counted a few times. Barcoded TCR alpha and TCR beta cDNA libraries with UMIs came from 5'RACE using constant-segment primers. MiXCR was run by TCRdb on the 5' RACE reads, yielding one entry per CDR3 protein. The table lists a few hundred thousand distinct CDR3 sequences, approximately 22% of them singletons. This sample was taken from a study of T-cell memory formation after mild COVID-19. Looking at the study overall: The study found TCR clusters largely donor specific.

The CDR3 extends over 16 amino acids. Germline V lookup: CDR1 LNHDA, CDR2 SQIVND (reference sequence). Between the trimmed V and J ends, which lost 3 bases and 2 bases, there was a span of 14 bases. The chain carries TRBV19 and TRBJ2-1, with TRBD1 as a possible D gene (5 bases). The clonotype originates from a man in his late teens or twenties who had mild COVID-19 (a few samples of this study predate the infection). Cell type and time point are not known. Sequenced sample: PBMCs or a T cell subset sorted from them (not recorded which). The CDR3 nucleotides read TGTGCCAGTAGTATGTATAGGGGCCGGACCTACAATGAGCAGTTCTTC. Translation: CASSMYRGRTYNEQFF.